This T cell receptor beta chain was captured in a study of OX40 agonist ivuxolimab in advanced cancers. About the investigation overall: Ivuxolimab was an agonistic, fully human IgG2 monoclonal antibody directed against OX40 (CD134), a costimulatory receptor. Intravenous ivuxolimab was administered to patients every 2 weeks at six dose levels: 0.01, 0.1, 0.3, 1.5, 3 and 10 mg/kg. Partial responses were achieved by three dose-escalation patients, of whom one had hepatocellular carcinoma and two had cutaneous melanoma. The point of sequencing TCRbeta in the periphery was to test whether ivuxolimab changed TCR sequence diversity and drove clonal T-cell expansion. The dose-escalation cohort was about 87% male with a mean age of about 54 years, ranging from roughly 23 to 90. Of the 50 or so patients in dose escalation, some 20 had hepatocellular carcinoma, approximately 15 had melanoma, 9 had renal cell carcinoma and 9 had head and neck cancer. The paper reports the monotherapy dose-escalation portion (N of about 51 patients) of the phase I ivuxolimab trial. Patients were allowed to have had prior anti-PD-1, anti-PD-L1 or anti-CTLA-4 therapy, and approximately 40% of the dose-escalation patients had been treated with checkpoint inhibitors.

On the study overall, not on this receptor specifically: The antigen specificity of the peripheral T cells that underwent clonal expansion was not determined. On average, CD8+ T cells showed more expanded clones than CD4+ T cells after ivuxolimab. At doses of 0.1 to 3.0 mg/kg, clonal expansion of both CD4+ and CD8+ T cells in blood was seen between baseline and week 6. In the 0.1-3.0 mg/kg groups, partial responders had among the lowest normalized peripheral clonal expansion, particularly in CD8+ T cells. Low levels of normalized T-cell clonal expansion were also shown by some nonresponding patients.

The CDR3 has 16 amino acids, counting the end cysteine and phenylalanine. Only the CDR3 part of the read is kept: 48 bases, read in frame from the first base. CDR1 and CDR2, per the germline V gene (reference sequence), are SGHNT and YYREEE. The junction shows trimming of 4 bases on V and 6 bases on J, plus 20 bases between the germline ends. Genomic DNA was isolated from the sorted cells so that the TCRbeta CDR3 region could be sequenced. The immunoSEQ Assay was used for sequencing of TCRbeta CDR3 regions. Not all clones reach the TCRdb copy of this immuneACCESS table, which keeps in-frame sequences only. Checked studies attribute under half of the gap to unresolved V genes and leave the rest unexplained. A total of 49,000 or so clones appear in this sample, around 80% of them only once. The ten largest clones take up 2.6% of the sample. Comments on this clone: The antigen it binds to is not known. Base quality data are lacking; no much larger clone is found one base away.

The trial excluded patients who had a history of autoimmune disease or who were on systemic immunosuppression. Peripheral blood for TCR sequencing was drawn from every dose cohort at baseline, at cycle 4 day 1 and at cycle 7 day 1. The samples were taken from a phase I, first-in-human, multicenter, open-label dose-escalation trial of ivuxolimab. The trial enrolled adults with locally advanced or metastatic head and neck squamous cell, hepatocellular, melanoma or renal cell carcinoma. CD4+ and CD8+ T cells were sorted separately from peripheral blood before TCR sequencing. The rearrangement joined TRBV5-4 to TRBJ2-1, with the D segment possibly TRBD1 or TRBD2, each aligning over 5 bases. This material consisted of CD4+ or CD8+ T cells sorted from blood, taken in a trial of the OX40 agonist ivuxolimab. The clonotype originates from an adult with an advanced solid tumor such as melanoma, head and neck, liver or kidney cancer. The CDR3 loop reads CASSASTGARSNEQFF. The DNA sequence is TGTGCCAGCAGCGCTTCAACCGGGGCCCGGAGCAATGAGCAGTTCTTC.